This entry lists 2 T cell receptor beta chains sequenced from one sample in a study of breast tumors, draining lymph nodes, adjacent tissues. The lymph nodes were axillary draining lymph nodes from breast cancer patients. TCRdb reprocessed the multiplex PCR reads with MiXCR, giving one entry per CDR3 protein. The sample carries nearly 200,000 distinct CDR3 sequences, around 33% recorded once. The sequenced sample was axillary lymph node tissue. These receptors all stem from a female donor with breast cancer. Some clones in this sample may be carry-over from other donors' samples.

As concerns this clonotype: Its ends do not fully match the called genes, so a read error is possible. The CDR3 sequence: CAISESIFSGVGDTHYF. The CDR3 coding sequence is TGTGCCATCAGTGAGTCGATTTTTAGCGGGGTTGGAGATACGCATTATTTT. The chain links TRBV10-3 to TRBJ2-3; 8 nucleotides agree with TRBD2. The CDR3 covers 17 residues. Germline loops: CDR1 ENHRY, CDR2 SYGVKD.

This clonotype was seen ten or more times. The chain links TRBV7-2 to TRBJ1-2; 7 nucleotides agree with TRBD1. Germline trimming cut 4 bases from V and 7 bases from J; bases unmatched to any gene: 6. Germline CDR1 SGHTA, CDR2 FQGNSA. The CDR3 loop spans 13 amino acids. CDR3 sequence reads: CASSSTGVAGYTF. Written as DNA, the CDR3 is TGTGCCAGCAGCTCTACAGGGGTGGCTGGCTACACCTTC. The variable domain in full, completed from reference TRBV7-2 and TRBJ1-2, reads GAGVSQSPSNKVTEKGKDVELRCDPISGHTALYWYRQSLGQGLEFLIYFQGNSAPDKSGLPSDRFSAERTGGSVSTLTIQRTQQEDSAVYLCASSSTGVAGYTFGSGTRLTVV.